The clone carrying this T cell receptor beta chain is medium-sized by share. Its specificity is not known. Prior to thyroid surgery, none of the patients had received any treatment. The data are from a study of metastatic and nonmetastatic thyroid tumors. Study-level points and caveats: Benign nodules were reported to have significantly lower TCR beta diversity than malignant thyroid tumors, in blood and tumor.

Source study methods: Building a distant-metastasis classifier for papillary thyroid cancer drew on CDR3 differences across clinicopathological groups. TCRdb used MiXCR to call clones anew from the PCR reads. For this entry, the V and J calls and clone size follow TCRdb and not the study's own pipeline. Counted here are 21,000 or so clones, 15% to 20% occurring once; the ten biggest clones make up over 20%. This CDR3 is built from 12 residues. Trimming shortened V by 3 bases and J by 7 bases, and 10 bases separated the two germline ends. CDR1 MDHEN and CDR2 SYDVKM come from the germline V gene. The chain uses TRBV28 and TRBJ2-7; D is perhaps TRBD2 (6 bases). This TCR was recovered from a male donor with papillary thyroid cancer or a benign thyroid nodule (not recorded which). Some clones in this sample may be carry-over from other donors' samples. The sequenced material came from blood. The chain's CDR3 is CASSLGLKEQYF. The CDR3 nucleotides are TGTGCCAGCAGTTTGGGACTGAAGGAGCAGTACTTC. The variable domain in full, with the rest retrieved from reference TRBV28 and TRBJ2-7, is DVKVTQSSRYLVKRTGEKVFLECVQDMDHENMFWYRQDPGLGLRLIYFSYDVKMKEKGDIPEGYSVSREKKERFSLILESASTNQTSMYLCASSLGLKEQYFGPGTRLTVT.